The clone carrying this T cell receptor beta chain was observed a handful of times. Its specificity is unknown. The V gene lost 4 bases and the J gene lost 2 bases, with 9 bases spanning the gap. The CDR3 consists of 12 residues. CDR1 is SQVTM and CDR2 is ANQGSEA in the germline V gene. The record originates from a study of early T cells in non-severe SARS-CoV-2 infection. Study-level background: With bulk RNA from unsorted whole blood as input, sequencing yielded unpaired chains. Study-level points and caveats: VDJdb-based matching was biased toward anti-spike CD8 responses and missed private and CD4 specificities.

In the library, individual cDNA molecules carried attached unique molecular identifiers. Via MiXCR, TCRdb re-called the 5' RACE reads, giving one row per CDR3 protein. Altogether around 70,000 distinct CDR3 sequences are present, approximately 9.2% being singletons, with the ten largest covering roughly 3%. The sequencing sample was made of whole blood. This rearrangement joins TRBV29-1 to TRBJ2-7, with D tentatively TRBD1 (6 bases). The TCR originated in an adult who was a healthcare worker with PCR-confirmed SARS-CoV-2 infection or an uninfected control (not recorded which). CDR3 coding DNA: TGCAGCGTTGCAACAGGGACCTACGAGCAGTACTTC. This translates into CSVATGTYEQYF.